The T cell receptor beta chain described here comes from a study of Ad26.COV2.S vaccination and SARS-CoV-2 variants. CDR3 length: 16 amino acids. Germline V lookup: CDR1 SNHLY, CDR2 FYNNEI. V gave up 3 bases and J gave up 7 bases; unmatched junction bases: 9. The repertoire was sequenced with immunoSEQ multiplex PCR; TCRdb's copy has only in-frame clones and lacks some. The sample has more than 400,000 clones, roughly 90% seen once; the top ten hold about 1.6%. The treatment denotes: about 20 received Ad26.COV2.S at low or high dose, single or two shots; roughly five received placebo; per-sample allocation not given. On day 63 after the first injection, vaccine and placebo recipients gave samples.

The material was peripheral blood, obtained in a trial of Ad26.COV2.S vaccine versus placebo. The chain recombines TRBV2 with TRBJ1-6; 7 bases align to TRBD1. The sequence was collected from a person aged 18 to 59 who received the Ad26.COV2.S COVID-19 vaccine or a placebo. CDR3 sequence reads: CASSEGWGTDNSPLHF. The CDR3 DNA sequence: TGTGCCAGCAGTGAGGGATGGGGGACAGACAATTCACCCCTCCACTTT.